A selection of T cell receptor beta chains follows, all from one sample in a study of PD-1 blockade in classical Hodgkin lymphoma. Sequenced by immunoSEQ multiplex PCR; TCRdb stores in-frame clones only, minus some. The sample records 70,000 to 80,000 clones, approximately 94% being singletons. Sequences were derived from peripheral blood mononuclear cells (PBMCs), sampled at baseline. Every receptor here comes from a human donor with classical Hodgkin lymphoma. Each CDR3 is given with its conserved first and last residue. The D gene is left open where the match is weak. Only some rows state a clone size, as once, few, many or a class for expanded clones.

cdr3_nt: TGTGCCAGCAGAGGGACAGAATTATACGAGCAGTACTTC; cdr3_aa: CASRGTELYEQYF; clone_size: NA; v_call: TRBV25-1; d_call: TRBD1; j_call: TRBJ2-7
cdr3_nt: TGTGCCACCAGCAGGTCAGGGGGCTCGGGCGAAAAACTGTTTTTT; cdr3_aa: CATSRSGGSGEKLFF; clone_size: NA; v_call: TRBV15; d_call: TRBD1; j_call: TRBJ1-4
cdr3_nt: TGTGCCGGCAGGCGGTTAAGGGGCTCTGGAAACACCATATATTTT; cdr3_aa: CAGRRLRGSGNTIYF; clone_size: NA; v_call: TRBV11-2; d_call: NA; j_call: TRBJ1-3
cdr3_nt: TGTGCCTGGACCAACGGGGAACAGGGGGCAGTCGGGGAGCTGTTTTTT; cdr3_aa: CAWTNGEQGAVGELFF; clone_size: NA; v_call: TRBV30; d_call: TRBD1; j_call: TRBJ2-2
cdr3_nt: TGTGCCAGCAGCTTAAGAGGGGGGACAGGGGAAGCTTTCTTT; cdr3_aa: CASSLRGGTGEAFF; clone_size: NA; v_call: TRBV7-8; d_call: TRBD1; j_call: TRBJ1-1
cdr3_nt: TGTGCCAGCAGAGAAAAGGTTGGGGGGCTAGTGATTTTCGAAAAACTGTTTTTT; cdr3_aa: CASREKVGGLVIFEKLFF; clone_size: NA; v_call: TRBV2; d_call: NA; j_call: TRBJ1-4
cdr3_nt: TGTGCCAGCAGCCCTGGACCCTTAGAGGAGCAGTACTTC; cdr3_aa: CASSPGPLEEQYF; clone_size: NA; v_call: TRBV28; d_call: NA; j_call: TRBJ2-7
cdr3_nt: TGTGCCAGTTCACAAGCAGATACGCAGTATTTT; cdr3_aa: CASSQADTQYF; clone_size: once; v_call: TRBV19; d_call: NA; j_call: TRBJ2-3
cdr3_nt: TGCGCCAGCAGCCTAGAACAGGGGTACGAGCAGTACTTC; cdr3_aa: CASSLEQGYEQYF; clone_size: few; v_call: TRBV5-1; d_call: TRBD1; j_call: TRBJ2-7
cdr3_nt: TGTGCCAGCAGTCCGGGGGGCACAGATACGCAGTATTTT; cdr3_aa: CASSPGGTDTQYF; clone_size: NA; v_call: TRBV9; d_call: NA; j_call: TRBJ2-3
cdr3_nt: TGTGCCAGCAGCTTATACTATCCCGCTAGCGGGGGTGGAGAGACCCAGTACTTC; cdr3_aa: CASSLYYPASGGGETQYF; clone_size: NA; v_call: TRBV7-7; d_call: TRBD2; j_call: TRBJ2-5
cdr3_nt: TGTGCCAGCAGCTCCTTACCGGGACTAGCGGGAGCCGGGGAGCTGTTTTTT; cdr3_aa: CASSSLPGLAGAGELFF; clone_size: medium-sized; v_call: TRBV7-9; d_call: TRBD2; j_call: TRBJ2-2
cdr3_nt: TGTGCCAGCAGTTACTCGACCAAAGGACAGTCCTACGAGCAGTACTTC; cdr3_aa: CASSYSTKGQSYEQYF; clone_size: NA; v_call: TRBV6-6; d_call: NA; j_call: TRBJ2-7
cdr3_nt: TGTGCCAGCTCCGTGAGGGGCGGAGAGACCCAGTACTTC; cdr3_aa: CASSVRGGETQYF; clone_size: NA; v_call: TRBV9; d_call: NA; j_call: TRBJ2-5
cdr3_nt: TGTGCCAGCAGCCCACTACAGAATCCCGTCACAGATACGCAGTATTTT; cdr3_aa: CASSPLQNPVTDTQYF; clone_size: NA; v_call: TRBV7-9; d_call: NA; j_call: TRBJ2-3
cdr3_nt: TGTGCCAGCAGTTACTCCCCGGGGGAGGGCCTGGAGACCCAGTACTTC; cdr3_aa: CASSYSPGEGLETQYF; clone_size: NA; v_call: TRBV6-5; d_call: TRBD2; j_call: TRBJ2-5
cdr3_nt: TGTGCCAGCAGGTCCGGGACAGGGATCCAGCCCAATCAGCCCCAGCATTTT; cdr3_aa: CASRSGTGIQPNQPQHF; clone_size: NA; v_call: TRBV28; d_call: TRBD1; j_call: TRBJ1-5
cdr3_nt: TGTGCCAGCAGCCCCTTAAGGGAGCTGTTTTTT; cdr3_aa: CASSPLRELFF; clone_size: NA; v_call: TRBV7-2; d_call: NA; j_call: TRBJ2-2
cdr3_nt: TGTGCCAGCTCATGGACTAGCGGGGGAGAGACCCAGTACTTC; cdr3_aa: CASSWTSGGETQYF; clone_size: NA; v_call: TRBV18; d_call: TRBD2; j_call: TRBJ2-5
cdr3_nt: TGTGCCAGTAGTACCCTCAACAGGGCCGGGGAGCAGTTCTTC; cdr3_aa: CASSTLNRAGEQFF; clone_size: NA; v_call: TRBV19; d_call: NA; j_call: TRBJ2-1
cdr3_nt: TGCGCCAGCAGCTTGGCGGTTCAGGGGCATGATTATCAGCCCCAGCATTTT; cdr3_aa: CASSLAVQGHDYQPQHF; clone_size: NA; v_call: TRBV5-1; d_call: NA; j_call: TRBJ1-5
cdr3_nt: TGTGCCAGCAGTGGCGGACTAGTAGCTTACAATGAGCAGTTCTTC; cdr3_aa: CASSGGLVAYNEQFF; clone_size: NA; v_call: TRBV6-5; d_call: TRBD2; j_call: TRBJ2-1
cdr3_nt: TGCGCCAGCAGCCAAGGAACAGGGGGCCCTCAGCCCCAGCATTTT; cdr3_aa: CASSQGTGGPQPQHF; clone_size: NA; v_call: TRBV4-3; d_call: TRBD1; j_call: TRBJ1-5
cdr3_nt: TGTGCCAGCAGCTTAGCCAGTGTCTCCGAGCAGTACTTC; cdr3_aa: CASSLASVSEQYF; clone_size: NA; v_call: TRBV11-3; d_call: NA; j_call: TRBJ2-7
cdr3_nt: TGTGCCAGTAGTATATGGGACAGGGGGGTGGTTGATCAGCCCCAGCATTTT; cdr3_aa: CASSIWDRGVVDQPQHF; clone_size: NA; v_call: TRBV19; d_call: TRBD1; j_call: TRBJ1-5
cdr3_nt: NA; cdr3_aa: CASSKDRVGSGANTGELFF; clone_size: NA; v_call: TRBV21-1; d_call: NA; j_call: TRBJ2-2
cdr3_nt: TGTGCCAGCAGCCAAGGCTCCGGGACAATTCACTACGAGCAGTACTTC; cdr3_aa: CASSQGSGTIHYEQYF; clone_size: NA; v_call: TRBV14; d_call: NA; j_call: TRBJ2-7